These 24 T cell receptor beta chains were sequenced from one sample in a study of cytomegalovirus exposure and HLA in healthy donors. Primers for the PCR totalled 60 Vbeta and 13 Jbeta. The data were produced by immunoSEQ multiplex PCR, yet TCRdb's version contains in-frame clones alone and is incomplete. The sample has 100,000 to 150,000 clones; the top ten hold 2.5% to 3%. Sample: PBMCs. The receptor set was obtained from a young man in good health and CMV-seronegative.

V and J are TRBV4-1 and TRBJ1-3; 7 bases are shared with TRBD1. J lost 4 bases, V lost 4 bases, and 10 bases had no gene match. Germline CDR1 MGHRA, CDR2 YSYEKL. The length of the CDR3 is 16 residues. CDR3 sequence: CASSRLTGVGGNTIYF. DNA for the CDR3: TGCGCCAGCAGCCGATTAACAGGGGTTGGAGGAAACACCATATATTTT.

The chain combines TRBV28 with TRBJ1-2; the match to TRBD1 covers 8 bases. Germline V gives CDR1 MDHEN, CDR2 SYDVKM. The CDR3 runs 11 residues. The CDR3: CAEQGADGYTF. The CDR3 coding sequence is TGTGCGGAGCAGGGGGCAGATGGCTACACCTTC.

This chain links TRBV5-6 with TRBJ1-2; TRBD1 matches at 8 bases. Germline V gene data show CDR1 as SGHDT and CDR2 as YYEEEE. J gave up 6 bases and V 2 bases, and 12 bases lay outside the gene matches. The CDR3 loop spans 16 amino acids. The CDR3 DNA is TGTGCCAGCAGCTTCAACTCGGACAGGGCATTTGATGGCTACACCTTC. Translating it yields CASSFNSDRAFDGYTF.

The rearrangement joins TRBV14 to TRBJ2-5; the match to TRBD2 covers 10 bases. J gave up 6 bases and V 1 base, and 5 bases lay outside the gene matches. CDR1 is SGHDN and CDR2 is FVKESK in the germline V gene. The CDR3 covers 15 residues. The CDR3 DNA reads TGTGCCAGCAGCCAAGGCCTAGCGGGAGTCCAGACCCAGTACTTC. Translating it yields CASSQGLAGVQTQYF.

This chain links TRBV7-9 with TRBJ1-2; D is undetermined. The CDR3 is 12 residues long. CDR1 SEHNR and CDR2 FQNEAQ come from the germline V gene (reference sequence). V lost 2 bases and J lost 14, with 15 bases in between. The CDR3, as DNA: TGTGCCAGCAGCTTAACAGACCGATTAACTACCTTC. This translates into CASSLTDRLTTF.

The rearrangement joins TRBV4-1 to TRBJ1-5; D ambiguous. The CDR3 covers 13 residues. The germline V gene encodes CDR1 MGHRA and CDR2 YSYEKL. Trimming cost V 1 base and J 11 bases, with 12 bases left between them. CDR3 protein: CASSQAGMVAQHF. The DNA of the CDR3 is TGCGCCAGCAGCCAAGCAGGAATGGTGGCCCAGCATTTT.

The CDR3 DNA reads TGTGCCAGCAGCTTAGAATGGGAGGGCCCAGATACGCAGTATTTT. Translation: CASSLEWEGPDTQYF. This chain uses TRBV11-2 with TRBJ2-3; 7 positions agree with TRBD2. CDR3 length: 15 amino acids. Germline V gene sequence: CDR1 SGHAT, CDR2 FQNNGV. The junction had 4 bases not matched to a gene; V was cut back by 0 bases and J by 4 bases.

The rearrangement joins TRBV5-1 to TRBJ2-5; 12 bases align to TRBD1. In germline, CDR1 is SGHRS, CDR2 YFSETQ. The CDR3 runs to 17 residues. The ends lost 2 bases at V and 5 bases at J; junction bases unmatched: 10. CDR3 sequence reads: CASSFRDRGLGVETQYF. The DNA for the CDR3 is TGCGCCAGCAGCTTCCGGGACAGGGGGCTTGGGGTGGAGACCCAGTACTTC.

V and J are TRBV5-1 and TRBJ2-7; TRBD2 matches at 11 bases. Losses at the gene ends were 2 bases for V and 6 bases for J; bases not matched to a gene: 10. Germline V gene sequence: CDR1 SGHRS, CDR2 YFSETQ. The CDR3 sequence is 16 residues long. The CDR3 region is CASSFRLAGGLGEQYF. CDR3 DNA: TGCGCCAGCAGCTTCCGCTTAGCGGGAGGGTTGGGCGAGCAGTACTTC.

The chain combines TRBV5-1 with TRBJ2-5; TRBD2 aligns across 10 bases. The end of the DNA aligns better with TRBJ2-7, so the J call may be wrong. The CDR3 runs 14 residues. In germline, CDR1 is SGHRS, CDR2 YFSETQ. The CDR3 protein is CASSFSGRSYEQYF. DNA for the CDR3: TGCGCCAGCAGTTTTAGCGGGAGGAGCTACGAGCAGTACTTC.

This chain joins TRBV5-6 and TRBJ2-1, with a weak D call TRBD1 (6 bases). V shed 5 bases and J shed 0 bases, with 15 bases lying between them. The CDR3 is 16 amino acids. Germline values: CDR1 SGHDT, CDR2 YYEEEE. CDR3 DNA sequence: TGTGCCAGCAGTCCCCGTTGGGGGCTCTCCTACAATGAGCAGTTCTTC. Protein sequence: CASSPRWGLSYNEQFF.

As for this clone: The same CDR3 also results from other DNA sequences found in this sample. The chain joins TRBV27 to TRBJ2-2; a possible D gene is TRBD1 (5 bases). Trimming stripped 6 bases from V and 3 bases from J, with 17 bases between. Germline assignment: CDR1 MNHEY and CDR2 SMNVEV (reference sequence). CDR3 length equals 16 residues. This chain's CDR3 is CASSLGRELYTGELFF. For the CDR3, the DNA is TGTGCCAGCAGCTTAGGCAGGGAACTCTACACCGGGGAGCTGTTTTTT.

The chain recombines TRBV2 with TRBJ1-6, with D unresolved. This CDR3 region has 13 residues. Trimming pared 2 bases from V and 6 bases from J, leaving 5 bases between. From germline, CDR1 is SNHLY and CDR2 FYNNEI. This CDR3 is CASSEPGNSPLHF. In nucleotides, the CDR3 is TGTGCCAGCAGTGAACCGGGTAATTCACCCCTCCACTTT.

DNA for the CDR3: TGTGCCAGCTCCCCCGGGGGTGAAGCTTTCTTT. It yields the protein CASSPGGEAFF. This chain links TRBV18 with TRBJ1-1, with D perhaps TRBD1 (5 bases). CDR1 and CDR2 from the germline V gene are KGHSH and LQKENI. The CDR3 is 11 amino acids. Trimming stripped 6 bases from V and 7 bases from J, with 9 bases between.

The J gene is TRBJ2-3, the V gene TRBV27; TRBD2 matches 8 bases. The CDR3 is 15 residues long. Germline CDR1 is MNHEY and CDR2 is SMNVEV (reference sequence). The V gene end was trimmed by 2 bases and the J gene end by 2 bases; junction bases not matched to a gene: 3. CDR3 DNA: TGTGCCAGCAGTTTAGGAGCGGGAGACACAGATACGCAGTATTTT. Protein product: CASSLGAGDTDTQYF.

The chain employs TRBV19 and TRBJ2-3, with 8 bases identical to TRBD2. The trim removed 5 bases at V and 0 bases at J, leaving 1 base unmatched. Germline V gene data show CDR1 as LNHDA and CDR2 as SQIVND (reference sequence). The CDR3 covers 14 residues. The CDR3 here is CASSPSGSTDTQYF. In DNA form, the CDR3 reads TGTGCCAGTAGTCCTAGCGGGAGCACAGATACGCAGTATTTT. Filled out from reference TRBV19 and TRBJ2-3, the complete variable domain reads DGGITQSPKYLFRKEGQNVTLSCEQNLNHDAMYWYRQDPGQGLRLIYYSQIVNDFQKGDIAEGYSVSREKKESFPLTVTSAQKNPTAFYLCASSPSGSTDTQYFGPGTRLTVL.

CDR3 DNA sequence: TGTGCCAGCAGGCGGACAGGGAGTTTGAAAGAAAAACTGTTTTTT. Translating gives CASRRTGSLKEKLFF. The chain uses TRBV11-1 and TRBJ1-4; 8 positions agree with TRBD1. The junction had 11 bases not matched to a gene; V was cut back by 6 bases and J by 8 bases. The CDR3 has 15 amino acids. Germline CDR1 is SGHAT and CDR2 is FQDESV (reference sequence). Supplemented by reference TRBV11-1 and TRBJ1-4, the full variable domain reads EAEVAQSPRYKITEKSQAVAFWCDPISGHATLYWYRQILGQGPELLVQFQDESVVDDSQLPKDRFSAERLKGVDSTLKIQPAELGDSAMYLCASRRTGSLKEKLFFGSGTQLSVL.

The rearrangement uses TRBV5-6 and TRBJ2-1, with D tentatively TRBD2 (5 bases). This CDR3 has 16 amino acids. Germline-derived CDR1 and CDR2 are SGHDT and YYEEEE. V dropped 4 bases and J dropped 4 bases, with 18 bases sitting between them. CDR3 nucleotide sequence: TGTGCCAGCAGCCCGTGGCGGTTAGCGTTGTACAATGAGCAGTTCTTC. Its translation is CASSPWRLALYNEQFF. Full variable domain (rest looked up from reference TRBV5-6 and TRBJ2-1): DAGVTQSPTHLIKTRGQQVTLRCSPKSGHDTVSWYQQALGQGPQFIFQYYEEEERQRGNFPDRFSGHQFPNYSSELNVNALLLGDSALYLCASSPWRLALYNEQFFGPGTRLTVL.

Written as DNA, the CDR3 is TGTGCCAGCAGTTTTAAGAAGGCGGTGAGAGGCAATCAGCCCCAGCATTTT. Amino acids: CASSFKKAVRGNQPQHF. The rearrangement links TRBV28 to TRBJ1-5; the D is unclear. Trimming cost V 3 bases and J 2 bases, with 17 bases left between them. Germline V gene sequence: CDR1 MDHEN, CDR2 SYDVKM. The CDR3 is made up of 17 amino acids.

The rearrangement uses TRBV7-2 and TRBJ2-1; possibly TRBD1 for D (6 bases). This CDR3 region has 13 residues. Trimming stripped 2 bases from V and 7 bases from J, with 9 bases between. Per the germline V gene, CDR1 is SGHTA and CDR2 is FQGNSA. CDR3 sequence (DNA): TGTGCCAGCAGCTTAAGTAGGGGGAATGAGCAGTTCTTC. This gives the protein CASSLSRGNEQFF.

The rearrangement joins TRBV28 to TRBJ2-4, with D uncertain. The CDR3 loop spans 15 amino acids. CDR1 is MDHEN and CDR2 is SYDVKM in the germline V gene. Trimming stripped 6 bases from V and 0 bases from J, with 12 bases between. This CDR3 is CASRSLSLAKNIQYF. In nucleotides, the CDR3 is TGTGCCAGCAGGAGCCTTTCCCTAGCCAAAAACATTCAGTACTTC.

The gene calls are TRBV11-2 and TRBJ2-1, with D possibly TRBD2 on 5 matching bases. Trimming left V 1 base short and J 5 bases short, with 18 bases between. Per germline, CDR1 SGHAT and CDR2 FQNNGV. This CDR3 is 17 amino acids long. CDR3 residues: CASSLGYRGPYNNEQFF. The CDR3 nucleotides are TGTGCCAGCAGCTTAGGTTACAGAGGGCCTTACAACAATGAGCAGTTCTTC.

V and J are TRBV15 and TRBJ2-7; D not certain. The CDR3 contains 13 residues. V lost 0 bases, J lost 6 bases, and 9 bases lay in between. CDR1 is LNHNV, CDR2 YYDKDF, per germline (reference sequence). This CDR3 is CATSRDETSEQYF. CDR3 DNA: TGTGCCACCAGCAGAGATGAGACATCCGAGCAGTACTTC.

The chain employs TRBV28 and TRBJ2-7, with D perhaps matching TRBD2 (5 bases). Germline assignment: CDR1 MDHEN and CDR2 SYDVKM. This CDR3 has 14 residues. The ends were cut back, 2 bases at V and 3 bases at J, with 11 bases in the middle. CDR3 in amino acids: CASSLSVRGYEQYF. CDR3 in DNA: TGTGCCAGCAGTTTAAGCGTCCGGGGCTACGAGCAGTACTTC.